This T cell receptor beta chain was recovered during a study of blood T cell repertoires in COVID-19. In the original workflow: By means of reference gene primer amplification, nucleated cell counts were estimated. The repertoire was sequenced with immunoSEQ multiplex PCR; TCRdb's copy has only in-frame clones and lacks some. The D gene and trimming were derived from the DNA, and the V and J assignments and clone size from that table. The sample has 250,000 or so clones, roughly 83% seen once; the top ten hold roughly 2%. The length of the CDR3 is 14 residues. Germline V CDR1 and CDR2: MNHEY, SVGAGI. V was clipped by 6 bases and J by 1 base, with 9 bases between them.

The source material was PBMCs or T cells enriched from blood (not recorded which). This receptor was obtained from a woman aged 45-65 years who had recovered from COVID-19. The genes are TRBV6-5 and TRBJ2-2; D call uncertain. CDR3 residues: CASRQHRNTGELFF. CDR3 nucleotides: TGTGCCAGCAGACAGCACCGGAACACCGGGGAGCTGTTTTTT.